These 30 T cell receptor beta chains were sequenced from one sample in a study of response to subunit inactivated influenza vaccine. One entry per CDR3 protein results from TCRdb running MiXCR on the RT-PCR reads. This table holds roughly 700,000 distinct CDR3 sequences, around 14% found once. The sample was PBMCs from blood, taken 14 to 15 days before vaccination. Every receptor here comes from a man over 45 who received an inactivated influenza vaccine.

This chain links TRBV19 with TRBJ2-1; 13 positions agree with TRBD2. V dropped 7 bases and J dropped 9; count of bases not matched to a gene: 12. Germline V CDR1 and CDR2: LNHDA, SQIVND (reference sequence). This CDR3 region has 16 residues. The CDR3 nucleotides read TGTGCCAGTACTAGAGGGACTAGCGGGATCCTCAGTGAGCAGTTCTTC. Amino acids: CASTRGTSGILSEQFF. The full variable domain, with the rest looked up from reference TRBV19 and TRBJ2-1, is DGGITQSPKYLFRKEGQNVTLSCEQNLNHDAMYWYRQDPGQGLRLIYYSQIVNDFQKGDIAEGYSVSREKKESFPLTVTSAQKNPTAFYLCASTRGTSGILSEQFFGPGTRLTVL.

This clonotype was seen more than once but under ten times. This chain joins TRBV29-1 and TRBJ2-1; possibly TRBD1 for D (6 bases). Trimming removed 7 bases at V and 4 bases at J, with 17 bases between. The CDR3 covers 14 residues. Per the germline V gene, CDR1 is SQVTM and CDR2 is ANQGSEA. The CDR3 sequence: CSARGHQTYNEQFF. In DNA, the CDR3 is TGCAGCGCCCGGGGACACCAGACTTACAATGAGCAGTTCTTC.

The table lists this clonotype with a few counts. This chain links TRBV20-1 with TRBJ2-5, with 7 bases that match TRBD1. V dropped 4 bases and J dropped 1; count of bases not matched to a gene: 3. Germline values: CDR1 DFQATT, CDR2 SNEGSKA (reference sequence). CDR3 length: 13 amino acids. The CDR3 nucleotides are TGCAGTGCTACGGGACAGACCCAAGAGACCCAGTACTTC. Protein: CSATGQTQETQYF.

This clonotype was found once. The chain joins TRBV6-2 or TRBV6-3 to TRBJ2-7; 7 nucleotides align to TRBD1. Germline CDR1 and CDR2: MNHEY and SVGEGT. Trimming cost V 7 bases and J 2 bases; bases outside gene matches: 14. The CDR3 sequence is 16 residues long. The CDR3 reads CASTFLPGTVPYEQYF. The CDR3 nucleotides are TGTGCCAGCACCTTTTTACCCGGGACAGTCCCCTACGAGCAGTACTTC.

This clonotype was seen only a few times. This chain connects TRBV15 to TRBJ2-1, with 8 bases fitting TRBD2. Germline CDR1 is LNHNV and CDR2 is YYDKDF (reference sequence). The ends lost 4 bases at V and 8 bases at J; junction bases unmatched: 10. The CDR3 spans 15 residues. CDR3 region: CATSTPGLASHEQFF. CDR3 coding DNA: TGTGCCACCAGCACCCCCGGACTAGCCTCCCATGAGCAGTTCTTC.

The chain recombines TRBV28 with TRBJ1-5; 7 bases agree with TRBD1. V lost 7 bases and J lost 0; bases outside the gene matches: 18. In germline, CDR1 is MDHEN, CDR2 SYDVKM. The CDR3 runs 19 residues. CDR3 nucleotides: TGTGCCAGCAAAACCGAGGGCAGGGGGACCTTCTATAGCAATCAGCCCCAGCATTTT. Protein product: CASKTEGRGTFYSNQPQHF. The full variable domain, in which reference TRBV28 and TRBJ1-5 provide the parts outside the CDR3, is DVKVTQSSRYLVKRTGEKVFLECVQDMDHENMFWYRQDPGLGLRLIYFSYDVKMKEKGDIPEGYSVSREKKERFSLILESASTNQTSMYLCASKTEGRGTFYSNQPQHFGDGTRLSIL.

This chain links TRBV5-4 with TRBJ2-4, with TRBD2 matching over 8 bases. There are 16 residues in the CDR3. J lost 0 bases, V lost 2 bases, and 4 bases had no gene match. Germline CDR1 reads SGHNT; CDR2 reads YYREEE (reference sequence). This CDR3 is CASSFLLAGAKNIQYF. DNA of the CDR3: TGTGCCAGCAGCTTTTTGCTAGCGGGAGCCAAAAACATTCAGTACTTC. Combining the CDR3 with reference TRBV5-4 and TRBJ2-4 gives the whole variable domain ETGVTQSPTHLIKTRGQQVTLRCSSQSGHNTVSWYQQALGQGPQFIFQYYREEENGRGNFPPRFSGLQFPNYSSELNVNALELDDSALYLCASSFLLAGAKNIQYFGAGTRLSVL.

This clonotype occurred many times. The rearrangement uses TRBV3-1 and TRBJ1-1; perhaps TRBD1 as D (6 bases). The CDR3 is 17 residues long. The V and J ends lost 3 bases and 4 bases respectively, with 21 bases between them. Looked up from germline, CDR1 is LGHDT and CDR2 is YNNKEL (reference sequence). This chain's CDR3 is CASSHGDLGQTTTEAFF. Written as DNA, the CDR3 is TGTGCCAGCAGCCATGGGGATTTAGGACAGACGACCACTGAAGCTTTCTTT.

The V and J genes are TRBV28 and TRBJ2-3, with 12 bases lining up with TRBD2. V gave up 3 bases and J gave up 2 bases; unmatched junction bases: 12. CDR3 length: 19 amino acids. Per germline, CDR1 MDHEN and CDR2 SYDVKM. The CDR3 region is CASSFSFIGLAGLTDTQYF. CDR3 in DNA: TGTGCCAGCAGTTTCTCCTTCATCGGACTAGCGGGACTCACAGATACGCAGTATTTT.

The J gene is TRBJ2-5, the V gene TRBV12-3 or TRBV12-4; 8 bases are shared with TRBD2. The J segment lost 5 bases and the V segment lost 4 bases, leaving 6 bases of the junction unmatched. The CDR3 has 14 amino acids. The CDR3, as DNA: TGTGCCAGCAGTTATCCGGGCGGGAGGGAGACCCAGTACTTC. Translation: CASSYPGGRETQYF.

J is TRBJ2-5 and V is TRBV7-2, with TRBD1 matching 8 bases. The CDR3 runs to 14 residues. Trimming at V came to 5 bases and at J to 7 bases, leaving 9 bases not matched to a gene. Germline-derived CDR1 and CDR2 are SGHTA and FQGNSA. The CDR3 sequence: CASSLLTGVGTQYF. CDR3 in DNA: TGTGCCAGCAGCCTTCTGACAGGGGTCGGGACCCAGTACTTC.

V is TRBV6-2 or TRBV6-3 and J is TRBJ2-7, with D unclear. There are 15 residues in the CDR3. Germline loops: CDR1 MNHEY, CDR2 SVGEGT. V was clipped by 0 bases and J by 8 bases, with 17 bases between them. CDR3 in amino acids: CASSYSAVPGGKQYF. The CDR3 DNA follows: TGTGCCAGCAGTTACTCGGCGGTTCCGGGCGGTAAGCAGTACTTC.

This clonotype was seen a few times. The chain couples TRBV10-3 to TRBJ2-7, with D possibly TRBD1 on 6 matching bases. Deletions cut 6 bases from V and 3 bases from J, with 12 bases between. This CDR3 spans 13 amino acids. Germline V gene data show CDR1 as ENHRY and CDR2 as SYGVKD. DNA of the CDR3: TGTGCCATCAGGACAGGTCCAAGCTACGAGCAGTACTTC. It specifies CAIRTGPSYEQYF.

This clonotype was seen a few times. The chain links TRBV29-1 to TRBJ2-7; D gene ambiguous. This CDR3 spans 14 amino acids. Trimming left V 6 bases short and J 1 base short, with 16 bases between. Germline CDR1 is SQVTM and CDR2 is ANQGSEA. The DNA for the CDR3 is TGCAGCGTCGGACGGAGACACGCTTCCTACGAGCAGTACTTC. Its translation is CSVGRRHASYEQYF.

This clonotype has a handful of counts. V usage is TRBV7-2 and J usage is TRBJ1-4; 7 bases map to TRBD1. Germline V CDR1 and CDR2: SGHTA, FQGNSA. The CDR3 covers 15 residues. Trimming removed 0 bases from V and 7 bases from J; junction bases left unmatched: 5. CDR3 sequence (DNA): TGTGCCAGCAGCTTAGCTGGGCAGGGGGTTGAAAAACTGTTTTTT. This translates into CASSLAGQGVEKLFF.

V gene TRBV9 combines with J gene TRBJ2-1, with a weak D call TRBD1 (6 bases). The CDR3 sequence is 17 residues long. CDR1 and CDR2 from the germline V gene are SGDLS and YYNGEE. With 3 bases removed from V and 8 bases from J, the gap between germline ends came to 24 bases. The CDR3: CASSGTGDIRLSHEQFF. The CDR3 DNA is TGTGCCAGCAGCGGAACCGGGGACATAAGACTATCTCATGAGCAGTTCTTC.

This clonotype was observed a few times. The V gene is TRBV20-1, the J gene TRBJ2-7, with 8 bases identical to TRBD1. Trimming cost V 5 bases and J 5 bases; bases outside gene matches: 11. The CDR3 is made up of 14 amino acids. Germline V gene data show CDR1 as DFQATT and CDR2 as SNEGSKA (reference sequence). CDR3 protein: CSADAGTGGDEQYF. CDR3 nucleotides: TGCAGTGCTGACGCCGGGACAGGTGGGGACGAGCAGTACTTC.

This clonotype appeared a few times. The chain joins TRBV9 to TRBJ2-3, with 7 bases that match TRBD2. Trimming took 1 base from V and 2 from J; bases not matched to a gene: 7. Germline V CDR1 and CDR2: SGDLS, YYNGEE. The CDR3 totals 16 residues. This CDR3 is CASSVRGGSITDTQYF. The CDR3, as DNA: TGTGCCAGCAGCGTAAGGGGAGGGTCGATCACAGATACGCAGTATTTT.

This clonotype was found a few times. V usage is TRBV7-9 and J usage is TRBJ2-1, with D maybe TRBD2 (6 bases). The CDR3 loop spans 11 amino acids. V was clipped by 6 bases and J by 7 bases, with 7 bases between them. Germline-derived CDR1 and CDR2 are SEHNR and FQNEAQ (reference sequence). CDR3 sequence reads: CASRRENEQFF. The CDR3 DNA is TGTGCCAGCAGGCGGGAAAATGAGCAGTTCTTC.

This clonotype was observed many times. The chain couples TRBV14 to TRBJ2-5; TRBD1 agrees at 9 bases. The J segment lost 5 bases and the V segment lost 4 bases, leaving 2 bases of the junction unmatched. Germline CDR1 SGHDN, CDR2 FVKESK. The CDR3 loop spans 13 amino acids. The CDR3 DNA reads TGTGCCAGCAGCCGAGGGACAGGGGAGACCCAGTACTTC. Its protein is CASSRGTGETQYF.

This chain connects TRBV9 to TRBJ1-2; perhaps TRBD1 as D (5 bases). The CDR3 loop spans 14 amino acids. Germline V CDR1 and CDR2: SGDLS, YYNGEE. Trimming took off 4 bases at V and 4 bases at J, with 14 bases between the two ends. The CDR3 DNA follows: TGTGCCAGCAGCTTGGGGACTGCAAGCTATGGCTACACCTTC. Translated: CASSLGTASYGYTF. Full variable domain (outside the CDR3, taken from reference TRBV9 and TRBJ1-2): DSGVTQTPKHLITATGQRVTLRCSPRSGDLSVYWYQQSLDQGLQFLIQYYNGEERAKGNILERFSAQQFPDLHSELNLSSLELGDSALYFCASSLGTASYGYTFGSGTRLTVV.

This clonotype was seen only a few times. This chain joins TRBV6-2 or TRBV6-3 and TRBJ1-4; D is uncertain. CDR3 length: 11 amino acids. Germline V gene sequence: CDR1 MNHEY, CDR2 SVGEGT. V was cut by 2 bases and J by 10 bases, with 5 bases left in between. Written as DNA, the CDR3 is TGTGCCAGCAGTTACGAGGGAAAACTGTTTTTT. Translating it yields CASSYEGKLFF.

Only a few counts were recorded for this clonotype. The chain links TRBV15 to TRBJ2-2; D is ambiguous. The germline CDR1 and CDR2 sequences are LNHNV and YYDKDF (reference sequence). This CDR3 is 15 amino acids long. The V gene lost 2 bases and the J gene lost 1 base, with 8 bases spanning the gap. DNA for the CDR3: TGTGCCACCAGCAGAACATCCGAGAACACCGGGGAGCTGTTTTTT. This sequence encodes CATSRTSENTGELFF. Filled out from reference TRBV15 and TRBJ2-2, the complete variable domain reads DAMVIQNPRYQVTQFGKPVTLSCSQTLNHNVMYWYQQKSSQAPKLLFHYYDKDFNNEADTPDNFQSRRPNTSFCFLDIRSPGLGDTAMYLCATSRTSENTGELFFGEGSRLTVL.

This clonotype was counted between two and nine times. V is TRBV4-3 and J is TRBJ2-1; D may be TRBD1 or TRBD2 (6 bases each). CDR1 and CDR2 from the germline V gene are LGHNA and YSLEER. V gave up 1 base and J gave up 5 bases, with 12 bases separating them. The CDR3 consists of 15 residues. The CDR3 sequence: CASSQVGGGNNEQFF. CDR3 coding DNA: TGCGCCAGCAGCCAAGTGGGGGGCGGGAACAATGAGCAGTTCTTC.

This clonotype has more than one count but fewer than ten. The genes are TRBV4-3 and TRBJ2-1; 9 bases line up with TRBD2. Per the germline V gene, CDR1 is LGHNA and CDR2 is YSLEER. This CDR3 is built from 16 residues. V shed 4 bases, J shed 2 bases, and the junction held 6 bases outside the gene matches. The CDR3 spells CASSLLAGVAYNEQFF. CDR3 coding DNA: TGCGCCAGCAGCCTCTTAGCGGGGGTAGCCTACAATGAGCAGTTCTTC.

This clonotype was picked up a small number of times. V and J are TRBV9 and TRBJ2-7, with 11 bases matching TRBD1. The germline gives CDR1 SGDLS, CDR2 YYNGEE. The CDR3 loop spans 14 amino acids. With 3 bases clipped from V and 3 bases from J, the junction kept 2 bases outside the gene matches. Here the CDR3 DNA reads TGTGCCAGCAGCGAAGGGACAGGGGGCTACGAGCAGTACTTC. It yields the protein CASSEGTGGYEQYF.

At least ten counts were recorded for this clonotype. The chain employs TRBV7-9 and TRBJ2-1; 8 bases are shared with TRBD2. Germline trimming cut 4 bases from V and 5 bases from J; bases unmatched to any gene: 13. Per the germline V gene, CDR1 is SEHNR and CDR2 is FQNEAQ (reference sequence). This CDR3 contains 17 residues. Here the CDR3 DNA reads TGTGCCAGCAGCTCGAGACTAGCGCCCCTACTAAACAATGAGCAGTTCTTC. This codes for CASSSRLAPLLNNEQFF.

This clonotype was picked up a small number of times. This chain links TRBV3-1 with TRBJ2-2; D remains unclear. Germline V gene data show CDR1 as LGHDT and CDR2 as YNNKEL (reference sequence). This CDR3 has 16 residues. V was shortened by 1 base and J by 1 base, with 10 bases between the two germline ends. CDR3 sequence reads: CASSQGVSKNTGELFF. The DNA for the CDR3 is TGTGCCAGCAGCCAAGGGGTTAGCAAGAACACCGGGGAGCTGTTTTTT.

The chain uses TRBV7-9 and TRBJ2-5; D uncertain. This CDR3 spans 16 amino acids. Germline loops: CDR1 SEHNR, CDR2 FQNEAQ (reference sequence). Between the trimmed V and J ends, which lost 0 bases and 5 bases, there was a span of 16 bases. The CDR3 region is CASSLAPQTRTETQYF. The CDR3 region has the DNA TGTGCCAGCAGCTTAGCGCCCCAGACACGCACGGAGACCCAGTACTTC.

V gene TRBV29-1 combines with J gene TRBJ1-2; no reliable D call. The CDR3 is made up of 17 amino acids. V was pared by 2 bases and J by 0 bases, with 19 bases between. Germline CDR1 is SQVTM and CDR2 is ANQGSEA. The CDR3 nucleotides are TGCAGCGTTGAACCAAACACAGACGTATCTCCTAACTATGGCTACACCTTC. It is translated as CSVEPNTDVSPNYGYTF.